These 19 T cell receptor beta chains were all obtained from the same sample, sequenced in a study of control samples from healthy donors and cancer patients. Produced via immunoSEQ multiplex PCR; TCRdb's table is partial and in-frame only. The sample has 70,000 to 95,000 clones; more than 70% are singletons. Material for sequencing was blood. Receptors originate from a man between 45 and 60 years old in good health.

CDR3: CASSPPGRSTGELFF. In DNA form, the CDR3 reads TGTGCCAGCTCACCACCAGGGAGATCCACCGGGGAGCTGTTTTTT. The V call is TRBV18, the J call TRBJ2-2; TRBD2 is a possible D gene (5 bases). There are 15 residues in the CDR3. Germline loops: CDR1 KGHSH, CDR2 LQKENI. V was trimmed by 0 bases and J by 4 bases, leaving 9 bases between them.

The chain employs TRBV19 and TRBJ1-2; possibly TRBD1 for D (5 bases). V dropped 1 base and J dropped 7 bases, with 19 bases sitting between them. Germline CDR1 reads LNHDA; CDR2 reads SQIVND (reference sequence). This CDR3 is 16 amino acids long. The CDR3 DNA sequence: TGTGCCAGTAGTATAGCAGGGTCCAACGGCCACGGTGGCTACACCTTC. Translated: CASSIAGSNGHGGYTF.

The gene calls are TRBV19 and TRBJ2-2, with 8 bases fitting TRBD1. The CDR3 runs 14 residues. The junction had 1 base not matched to a gene; V was cut back by 7 bases and J by 0 bases. Germline CDR1 is LNHDA and CDR2 is SQIVND (reference sequence). The CDR3 region has the DNA TGTGCCAGTATGGACAGGGCGAACACCGGGGAGCTGTTTTTT. Translated, it gives CASMDRANTGELFF. Together with reference TRBV19 and TRBJ2-2, the CDR3 gives the full variable domain: DGGITQSPKYLFRKEGQNVTLSCEQNLNHDAMYWYRQDPGQGLRLIYYSQIVNDFQKGDIAEGYSVSREKKESFPLTVTSAQKNPTAFYLCASMDRANTGELFFGEGSRLTVL.

V usage is TRBV15 and J usage is TRBJ1-4; the D gene is possibly TRBD1 (5 bases). V lost 1 base and J 8 bases, leaving 14 bases between the germline ends. The CDR3 spans 15 residues. Per germline, CDR1 LNHNV and CDR2 YYDKDF (reference sequence). The CDR3 here is CATSRVPGGLEKLFF. For the CDR3, the DNA is TGTGCCACCAGCAGAGTACCGGGGGGGTTAGAAAAACTGTTTTTT. The full variable domain, in which reference TRBV15 and TRBJ1-4 provide the parts outside the CDR3, is DAMVIQNPRYQVTQFGKPVTLSCSQTLNHNVMYWYQQKSSQAPKLLFHYYDKDFNNEADTPDNFQSRRPNTSFCFLDIRSPGLGDTAMYLCATSRVPGGLEKLFFGSGTQLSVL.

The chain carries TRBV2 and TRBJ1-1; the D gene is possibly TRBD1 (5 bases). Trimming pared 4 bases from V and 7 bases from J, leaving 13 bases between. CDR3 size: 13 residues. Germline V lookup: CDR1 SNHLY, CDR2 FYNNEI. This CDR3 is CASSGRQSGEAFF. The CDR3 DNA follows: TGTGCCAGCAGTGGGAGACAGTCTGGTGAAGCTTTCTTT.

This clone was found once. The rearrangement uses TRBV19 and TRBJ1-1; D remains ambiguous. Germline CDR1 reads LNHDA; CDR2 reads SQIVND (reference sequence). The CDR3 has 13 amino acids. Trimming took off 4 bases at V and 0 bases at J, with 6 bases between the two ends. The CDR3 loop is CASSSQLNTEAFF. The CDR3 DNA reads as TGTGCCAGTAGTAGTCAGTTGAACACTGAAGCTTTCTTT.

The J gene is TRBJ2-7, the V gene TRBV4-2; D may be TRBD1 or TRBD2 (5 bases each). CDR1 is LGHNA and CDR2 is YNFKEQ in the germline V gene. The CDR3 has 15 amino acids. Trimming took 0 bases from V and 3 from J, leaving 12 bases between them. The CDR3 loop reads CASSQESGRDYEQYF. The CDR3 nucleotides read TGTGCCAGCAGCCAAGAAAGCGGCAGGGACTACGAGCAGTACTTC.

The rearrangement links TRBV7-3 to TRBJ1-2; 8 bases align to TRBD1. This CDR3 spans 14 amino acids. CDR1 SGHTA and CDR2 FQGTGA come from the germline V gene. The junction had 10 bases not matched to a gene; V was cut back by 5 bases and J by 8 bases. The CDR3 region has the DNA TGTGCCAGCAGCCCGGACAGGGCCGGGGGAGGCTACACCTTC. It specifies CASSPDRAGGGYTF. The full variable domain, its missing parts supplied by reference TRBV7-3 and TRBJ1-2, is GAGVSQTPSNKVTEKGKYVELRCDPISGHTALYWYRQSLGQGPEFLIYFQGTGAADDSGLPNDRFFAVRPEGSVSTLKIQRTERGDSAVYLCASSPDRAGGGYTFGSGTRLTVV.

V gene TRBV11-2 combines with J gene TRBJ2-2; 7 nucleotides align to TRBD2. V was clipped by 2 bases and J by 0 bases; unmatched bases: 6. The CDR3 is made up of 17 amino acids. Germline loops: CDR1 SGHAT, CDR2 FQNNGV. The CDR3 region is CASSLWAGAANTGELFF. The CDR3 nucleotides read TGTGCCAGCAGCTTATGGGCGGGAGCCGCGAACACCGGGGAGCTGTTTTTT.

J is TRBJ1-1 and V is TRBV7-8; D is possibly TRBD1 (5 bases). Germline-derived CDR1 and CDR2 are SGHVS and FQNEAQ. The CDR3 is 12 residues long. V lost 5 bases and J 11 bases, leaving 15 bases between the germline ends. This chain's CDR3 is CASSPPGPPAFF. Here the CDR3 DNA reads TGTGCCAGCAGCCCCCCGGGACCGCCCGCTTTCTTT.

This chain connects TRBV6-1 to TRBJ2-1; no firm D call. The CDR3 runs 11 residues. Trimming cost V 6 bases and J 5 bases, with 5 bases left between them. CDR1 and CDR2 (germline): MNHNS, SASEGT. CDR3 sequence reads: CASSLNNEQFF. The DNA of the CDR3 is TGTGCCAGCAGCCTGAACAATGAGCAGTTCTTC.

The chain is built from TRBV7-2 and TRBJ2-1; 10 bases fit TRBD2. The CDR3 covers 14 residues. Germline values: CDR1 SGHTA, CDR2 FQGNSA. The ends lost 4 bases at V and 4 bases at J; junction bases unmatched: 1. CDR3 DNA sequence: TGTGCCAGCAGCTCGACTAGCGGGTACAATGAGCAGTTCTTC. This gives the protein CASSSTSGYNEQFF.

The chain has TRBV9 and TRBJ2-1; D is possibly TRBD1 (6 bases). The CDR3 is 17 amino acids. Trimming took 3 bases from V and 0 from J, leaving 16 bases between them. The germline CDR1 and CDR2 sequences are SGDLS and YYNGEE. The CDR3 is CASSGKLGTSSYNEQFF. In DNA form, the CDR3 reads TGTGCCAGCAGCGGAAAACTAGGGACAAGCTCCTACAATGAGCAGTTCTTC.

The genes are TRBV24-1 and TRBJ2-2; D may match TRBD1 or TRBD2 (5 bases each). This CDR3 comprises 17 residues. Germline CDR1 KGHDR, CDR2 SFDVKD. Deletions cut 4 bases from V and 6 bases from J, with 20 bases between. The DNA of the CDR3 is TGTGCCACCAGTGACCTCTCCGGGACCGCGATCTCCGGGGAGCTGTTTTTT. This sequence encodes CATSDLSGTAISGELFF.

The chain carries TRBV28 and TRBJ1-5; D might be TRBD1 (5 bases). Trimming removed 5 bases at V and 5 bases at J, with 19 bases between. Germline V gene data show CDR1 as MDHEN and CDR2 as SYDVKM. The CDR3 is 16 amino acids. CDR3: CASSLPGPPNHQPQHF. CDR3 coding DNA: TGTGCCAGCAGTCTGCCGGGACCTCCGAACCATCAGCCCCAGCATTTT.

The table lists this clone with a count of one. This chain connects TRBV3-1 (or the pseudogene TRBV3-2) to TRBJ2-2; D is possibly TRBD2 (5 bases). The CDR3 has 15 amino acids. V lost 3 bases to trimming and J lost 5 bases, with 13 bases between them. The germline V gene has CDR1 LGHDT and CDR2 YNNKEL (reference sequence). The CDR3 sequence: CASSQVQLVTGELFF. CDR3 nucleotides: TGTGCCAGCAGCCAGGTACAACTAGTAACCGGGGAGCTGTTTTTT.

The chain carries TRBV2 and TRBJ2-2; D is undetermined. The CDR3 covers 11 residues. Trimming pared 6 bases from V and 1 base from J, leaving 0 bases between. Germline CDR1 SNHLY, CDR2 FYNNEI. The CDR3 coding sequence is TGTGCCAGCAGGAACACCGGGGAGCTGTTTTTT. It yields the protein CASRNTGELFF.

V gene TRBV7-2 combines with J gene TRBJ2-3, with 15 positions matching TRBD2. Germline V CDR1 and CDR2: SGHTA, FQGNSA. The V and J ends lost 5 bases and 1 base, in that order; junction bases with no gene match: 10. The length of the CDR3 is 19 residues. The CDR3 DNA reads as TGTGCCAGCAGCCTAACGGGACTAGCGGGAGGCTTGGGCACAGATACGCAGTATTTT. Its protein is CASSLTGLAGGLGTDTQYF.

This clone is medium-sized. The chain uses TRBV19 and TRBJ1-5, with a possible D match to TRBD1 (5 bases). The CDR3 has 15 amino acids. Trimming left V 8 bases short and J 2 bases short, with 16 bases between. The germline CDR1 and CDR2 sequences are LNHDA and SQIVND (reference sequence). Here the CDR3 DNA reads TGTGCCAGTTGTGCGGGACCCTGGGGCAATCAGCCCCAGCATTTT. This codes for CASCAGPWGNQPQHF.